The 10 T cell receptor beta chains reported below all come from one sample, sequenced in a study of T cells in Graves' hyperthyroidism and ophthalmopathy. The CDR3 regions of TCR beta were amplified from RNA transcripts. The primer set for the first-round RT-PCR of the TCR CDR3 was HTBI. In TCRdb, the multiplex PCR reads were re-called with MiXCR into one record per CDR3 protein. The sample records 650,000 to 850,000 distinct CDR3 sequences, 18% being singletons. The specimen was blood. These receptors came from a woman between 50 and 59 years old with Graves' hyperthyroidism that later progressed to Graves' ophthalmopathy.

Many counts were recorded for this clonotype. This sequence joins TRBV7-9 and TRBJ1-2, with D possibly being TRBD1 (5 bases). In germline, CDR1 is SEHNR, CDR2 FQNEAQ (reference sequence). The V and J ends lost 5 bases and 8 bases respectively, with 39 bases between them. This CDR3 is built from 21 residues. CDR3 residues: CASSVRSGQTARYLRTRGYTF. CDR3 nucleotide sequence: TGTGCCAGCAGCGTCAGAAGTGGACAAACCGCACGATACTTGAGGACGCGGGGCTACACCTTC.

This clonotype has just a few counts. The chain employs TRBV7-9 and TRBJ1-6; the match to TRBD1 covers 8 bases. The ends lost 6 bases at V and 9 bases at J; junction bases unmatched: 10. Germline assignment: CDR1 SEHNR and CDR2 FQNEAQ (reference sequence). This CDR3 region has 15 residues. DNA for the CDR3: TGTGCCAGCAGTTTCCAGGGGGCTTTTAGTTCACCCCTCCACTTT. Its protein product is CASSFQGAFSSPLHF.

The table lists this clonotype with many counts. In DNA form, the CDR3 reads TGTGCCAGCAGTGAAGCGTCCGTAAACACTGAAGCTTTCTTT. Protein product: CASSEASVNTEAFF. The chain recombines TRBV6-1 with TRBJ1-1, with no clear D. V was clipped by 0 bases and J by 2 bases, with 7 bases between them. Germline lookup yields CDR1 MNHNS and CDR2 SASEGT. CDR3 length: 14 amino acids.

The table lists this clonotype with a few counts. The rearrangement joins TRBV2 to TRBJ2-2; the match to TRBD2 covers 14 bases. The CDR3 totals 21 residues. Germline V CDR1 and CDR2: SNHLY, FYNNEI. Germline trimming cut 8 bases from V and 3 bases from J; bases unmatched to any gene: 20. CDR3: CASSPKRLAGGPGSYTGELFF. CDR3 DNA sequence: TGTGCCAGCTCACCCAAACGACTAGCGGGGGGGCCTGGCTCCTACACCGGGGAGCTGTTTTTT.

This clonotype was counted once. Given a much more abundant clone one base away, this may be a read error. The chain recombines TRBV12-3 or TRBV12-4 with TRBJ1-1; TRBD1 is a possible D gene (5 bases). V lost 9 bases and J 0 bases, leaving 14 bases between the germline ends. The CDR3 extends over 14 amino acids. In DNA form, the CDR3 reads TGTGCCAGTACCGCAGGGACCATGAACACTGAAGCTTTCTTT. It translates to CASTAGTMNTEAFF.

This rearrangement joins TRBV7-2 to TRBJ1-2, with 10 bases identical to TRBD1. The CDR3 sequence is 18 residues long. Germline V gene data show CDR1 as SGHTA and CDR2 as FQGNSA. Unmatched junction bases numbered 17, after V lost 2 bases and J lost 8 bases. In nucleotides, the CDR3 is TGTGCCAGCAGCTTACGCGACAGGGGGCGTACAAGCGGTCTCGGCTACACCTTC. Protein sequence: CASSLRDRGRTSGLGYTF.

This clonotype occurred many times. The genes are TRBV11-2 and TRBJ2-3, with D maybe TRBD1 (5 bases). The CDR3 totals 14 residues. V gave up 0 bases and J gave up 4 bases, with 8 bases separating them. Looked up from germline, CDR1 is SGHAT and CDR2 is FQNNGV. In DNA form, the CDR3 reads TGTGCCAGCAGCTTAGACAGGGCGGCAGATACGCAGTATTTT. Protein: CASSLDRAADTQYF.

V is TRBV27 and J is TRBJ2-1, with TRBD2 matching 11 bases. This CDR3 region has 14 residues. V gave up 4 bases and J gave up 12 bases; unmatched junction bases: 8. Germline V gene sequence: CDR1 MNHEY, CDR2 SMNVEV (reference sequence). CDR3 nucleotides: TGTGCCAGCAGTTCCGGACTAGCGGGTTCGAGGCAGTTCTTC. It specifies CASSSGLAGSRQFF.

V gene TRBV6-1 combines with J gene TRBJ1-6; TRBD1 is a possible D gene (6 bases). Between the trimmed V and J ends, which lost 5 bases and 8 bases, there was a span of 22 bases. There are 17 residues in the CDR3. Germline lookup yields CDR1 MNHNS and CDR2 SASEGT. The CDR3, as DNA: TGTGCCAGCAGTCAGCCCGGGACAAGGAGGCGTCATTCACCCCTCCACTTT. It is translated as CASSQPGTRRRHSPLHF.

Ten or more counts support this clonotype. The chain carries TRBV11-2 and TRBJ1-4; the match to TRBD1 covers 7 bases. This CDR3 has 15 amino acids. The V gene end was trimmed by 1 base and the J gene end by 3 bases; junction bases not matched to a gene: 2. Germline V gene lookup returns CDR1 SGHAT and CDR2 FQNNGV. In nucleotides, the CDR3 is TGTGCCAGCAGCTTAGCGGGACAGCCTAATGAAAAACTGTTTTTT. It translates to CASSLAGQPNEKLFF. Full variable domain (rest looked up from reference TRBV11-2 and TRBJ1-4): EAGVAQSPRYKIIEKRQSVAFWCNPISGHATLYWYQQILGQGPKLLIQFQNNGVVDDSQLPKDRFSAERLKGVDSTLKIQPAKLEDSAVYLCASSLAGQPNEKLFFGSGTQLSVL.